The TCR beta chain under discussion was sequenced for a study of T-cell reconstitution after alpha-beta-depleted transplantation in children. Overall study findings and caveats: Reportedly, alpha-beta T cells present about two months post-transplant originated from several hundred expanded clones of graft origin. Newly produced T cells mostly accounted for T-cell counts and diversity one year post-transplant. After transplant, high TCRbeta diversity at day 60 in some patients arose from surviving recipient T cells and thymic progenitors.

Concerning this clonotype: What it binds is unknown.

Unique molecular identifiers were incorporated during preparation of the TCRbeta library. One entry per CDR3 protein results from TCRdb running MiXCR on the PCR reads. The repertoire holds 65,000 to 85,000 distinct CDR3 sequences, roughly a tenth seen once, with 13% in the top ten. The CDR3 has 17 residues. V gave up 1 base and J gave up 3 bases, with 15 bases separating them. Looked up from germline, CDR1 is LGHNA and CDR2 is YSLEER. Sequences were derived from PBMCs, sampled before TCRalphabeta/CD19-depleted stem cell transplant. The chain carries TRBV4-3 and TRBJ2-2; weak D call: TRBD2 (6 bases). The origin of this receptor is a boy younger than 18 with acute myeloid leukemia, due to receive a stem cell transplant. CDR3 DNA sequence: TGCGCCAGCAGCCAAGTGGGAGGCCGGGGTCACACCGGGGAGCTGTTTTTT. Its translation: CASSQVGGRGHTGELFF.